The 21 T cell receptor beta chains in this list originate from one sample, sequenced in a study of blood T cell repertoires in COVID-19. Clones were read by immunoSEQ multiplex PCR, and TCRdb kept only the in-frame ones, dropping some. The table shows 150,000 to 200,000 clones, with about 86% occurring only once. Material: peripheral blood. The receptors stem from a woman in her 70s with COVID-19, enrolled during active disease.

CDR3: CASSLAGLHNEQFF. The CDR3 nucleotides are TGCGCCAGCAGCTTGGCGGGACTGCACAATGAGCAGTTCTTC. The gene calls are TRBV5-1 and TRBJ2-1; weak D call: TRBD2 (6 bases). The CDR3 is 14 amino acids. Trimming removed 0 bases from V and 5 bases from J, with 9 bases in between. The germline V gene encodes CDR1 SGHRS and CDR2 YFSETQ. The variable domain in full, with the rest retrieved from reference TRBV5-1 and TRBJ2-1, is KAGVTQTPRYLIKTRGQQVTLSCSPISGHRSVSWYQQTPGQGLQFLFEYFSETQRNKGNFPGRFSGRQFSNSRSEMNVSTLELGDSALYLCASSLAGLHNEQFFGPGTRLTVL.

The chain recombines TRBV10-3 with TRBJ1-2; 7 bases are shared with TRBD1. Per the germline V gene, CDR1 is ENHRY and CDR2 is SYGVKD. V was pared by 2 bases and J by 6 bases, with 12 bases of the junction left unmatched. The CDR3 is made up of 16 amino acids. As DNA, the CDR3 is TGTGCCATCAGTGAGACAATAGGACAGGTACTCCATGGCTACACCTTC. It translates to CAISETIGQVLHGYTF.

This chain links TRBV6-5 with TRBJ2-7, with D possibly matching TRBD2 (6 bases). This CDR3 is built from 15 residues. The V end was cut by 0 bases, the J end by 6 bases, with 15 bases between. Per germline, CDR1 MNHEY and CDR2 SVGAGI. CDR3 residues: CASSYSVGGVSEQYF. The DNA for the CDR3 is TGTGCCAGCAGTTACTCCGTTGGAGGGGTGAGCGAGCAGTACTTC.

This clone was picked up a small number of times. The chain links TRBV19 to TRBJ2-7; 7 nucleotides line up with TRBD1. Germline loops: CDR1 LNHDA, CDR2 SQIVND (reference sequence). V lost 10 bases, J lost 7 bases, and 13 bases stayed unmatched. CDR3 length equals 13 residues. The CDR3 coding sequence is TGTGCCACGTACAGGGGATCTTACGTAGAGCAGTACTTC. Amino acids: CATYRGSYVEQYF.

The V and J genes are TRBV4-1 and TRBJ1-1; a possible D gene is TRBD1 (6 bases). Germline V lookup: CDR1 MGHRA, CDR2 YSYEKL. There are 14 residues in the CDR3. V gave up 0 bases and J gave up 4 bases, with 9 bases separating them. The CDR3 loop is CASSQEGRGTEAFF. Here the CDR3 DNA reads TGCGCCAGCAGCCAAGAGGGCAGGGGCACTGAAGCTTTCTTT.

This chain connects TRBV6-5 to TRBJ1-6, with TRBD1 as a possible D gene (6 bases). CDR3 length: 15 amino acids. The germline V gene has CDR1 MNHEY and CDR2 SVGAGI. Trimming pared 5 bases from V and 10 bases from J, leaving 18 bases between. CDR3 sequence reads: CASSPTGQSRSPLHF. The CDR3 DNA reads as TGTGCCAGCAGTCCAACTGGACAGTCTCGATCACCCCTCCACTTT.

V gene TRBV28 combines with J gene TRBJ1-5; 7 positions match TRBD1. V dropped 8 bases and J dropped 5; count of bases not matched to a gene: 12. The CDR3 runs 15 residues. Germline values: CDR1 MDHEN, CDR2 SYDVKM. The CDR3 is CASAKQGTVDQPQHF. The DNA of the CDR3 is TGTGCCAGCGCTAAACAGGGGACAGTGGATCAGCCCCAGCATTTT.

This chain uses TRBV5-1 with TRBJ1-4; D remains ambiguous. Deletions cut 4 bases from V and 7 bases from J, with 8 bases between. CDR3 size: 12 residues. In germline, CDR1 is SGHRS, CDR2 YFSETQ. The CDR3 DNA reads TGCGCCAGCAGCAAAGAGCCTGAAAAACTGTTTTTT. Encoded protein: CASSKEPEKLFF.

V gene TRBV2 combines with J gene TRBJ2-1; 12 bases fit TRBD2. Germline trimming cut 1 base from V and 8 bases from J; bases unmatched to any gene: 6. The germline V gene has CDR1 SNHLY and CDR2 FYNNEI. The CDR3 extends over 16 amino acids. The CDR3 loop reads CASSEGPLAGGYEQFF. The CDR3 nucleotides are TGTGCCAGCAGTGAAGGCCCACTAGCGGGGGGCTATGAGCAGTTCTTC.

The V call is TRBV28, the J call TRBJ1-5; a possible D gene is TRBD1 (5 bases). The V gene's germline CDR1 is MDHEN and CDR2 SYDVKM. The CDR3 spans 16 residues. The V gene lost 6 bases and the J gene lost 3 bases, with 18 bases spanning the gap. The CDR3 loop reads CASSTAQGWANQPQHF. The DNA for the CDR3 is TGTGCCAGCAGCACCGCCCAGGGTTGGGCCAATCAGCCCCAGCATTTT.

V and J are TRBV9 and TRBJ2-7, with a possible D match to TRBD1 (5 bases). This CDR3 region has 14 residues. Per the germline V gene, CDR1 is SGDLS and CDR2 is YYNGEE. The germline V and J ends were trimmed by 3 bases and 3 bases, with 13 bases remaining between them. CDR3 nucleotide sequence: TGTGCCAGCAGCGCAGGGCGGACACTCTACGAGCAGTACTTC. This codes for CASSAGRTLYEQYF.

V usage is TRBV7-8 and J usage is TRBJ1-5; D gene uncertain. V lost 5 bases to trimming and J lost 0 bases, with 5 bases between them. CDR1 is SGHVS and CDR2 is FQNEAQ in the germline V gene. The CDR3 contains 13 residues. The CDR3 DNA follows: TGTGCCAGCAGCCTTAATAGCAATCAGCCCCAGCATTTT. Translated: CASSLNSNQPQHF.

The rearrangement links TRBV5-4 to TRBJ2-5, with TRBD2 matching over 8 bases. Per germline, CDR1 SGHNT and CDR2 YYREEE (reference sequence). This CDR3 spans 15 amino acids. After removal of 4 bases from V and 0 bases from J, the junction contained 5 bases not matched to a gene. The CDR3 bases are TGTGCCAGCAGCCAGAGGACTAGCTACCAAGAGACCCAGTACTTC. It specifies CASSQRTSYQETQYF.

The chain combines TRBV5-1 with TRBJ1-2; 7 bases line up with TRBD1. Trimming removed 3 bases from V and 8 bases from J; junction bases left unmatched: 13. The CDR3 runs to 15 residues. Germline V lookup: CDR1 SGHRS, CDR2 YFSETQ. The CDR3 nucleotides are TGCGCCAGCAGCTGGGACAGCCGGTCTATCTACGGCTACACCTTC. This sequence encodes CASSWDSRSIYGYTF.

The chain has TRBV10-3 and TRBJ1-2; 11 bases align to TRBD1. CDR3 size: 17 residues. J gave up 3 bases and V 3 bases, and 9 bases lay outside the gene matches. Germline V lookup: CDR1 ENHRY, CDR2 SYGVKD. In nucleotides, the CDR3 is TGTGCCATCAGTGACAGGACAGGGGGCGATGGCCACTATGGCTACACCTTC. Its protein is CAISDRTGGDGHYGYTF.

The chain joins TRBV5-1 to TRBJ1-5; possibly TRBD1 for D (5 bases). The ends were cut back, 3 bases at V and 2 bases at J, with 9 bases in the middle. The germline V gene has CDR1 SGHRS and CDR2 YFSETQ. The CDR3 extends over 14 amino acids. The CDR3 nucleotides read TGCGCCAGCAGCTGGGTAGGGGGCAATCAGCCCCAGCATTTT. Protein product: CASSWVGGNQPQHF.

The chain carries TRBV11-2 and TRBJ2-7; D perhaps matches TRBD1 (5 bases). The CDR3 consists of 14 residues. The V and J ends lost 0 bases and 4 bases respectively, with 10 bases between them. From germline, CDR1 is SGHAT and CDR2 FQNNGV. In DNA form, the CDR3 reads TGTGCCAGCAGCTTAGACAGGGTTTCTTACGAGCAGTACTTC. It yields the protein CASSLDRVSYEQYF.

V usage is TRBV3-1 (or the pseudogene TRBV3-2) and J usage is TRBJ1-2; D not certain. Trimming left V 0 bases short and J 3 bases short, with 8 bases between. CDR3 size: 14 residues. The germline gives CDR1 LGHDT, CDR2 YNNKEL (reference sequence). CDR3 nucleotide sequence: TGTGCCAGCAGCCAAGATGCGAACGACTATGGCTACACCTTC. Its protein is CASSQDANDYGYTF.

The chain joins TRBV29-1 to TRBJ1-1; 8 positions agree with TRBD1. Germline CDR1 SQVTM, CDR2 ANQGSEA. The J segment lost 0 bases and the V segment lost 8 bases, leaving 8 bases of the junction unmatched. The CDR3 consists of 14 residues. CDR3 sequence reads: CSHRQGNMNTEAFF. CDR3 nucleotides: TGCAGCCACCGACAGGGGAACATGAACACTGAAGCTTTCTTT.

The chain is built from TRBV5-5 and TRBJ2-7; TRBD1 is a possible D gene (5 bases). CDR1 and CDR2 from the germline V gene are SGHKS and YYEKEE (reference sequence). The germline V and J ends were trimmed by 0 bases and 4 bases, with 14 bases remaining between them. CDR3 length equals 15 residues. Here the CDR3 DNA reads TGTGCCAGCAGCTTGGCGAAGCAGGGTCAATACGAGCAGTACTTC. Its protein is CASSLAKQGQYEQYF.

The rearrangement joins TRBV2 to TRBJ1-2; possibly TRBD1 for D (5 bases). CDR1 and CDR2 (germline): SNHLY, FYNNEI. V was shortened by 6 bases and J by 4 bases, with 15 bases between the two germline ends. This CDR3 spans 14 amino acids. The CDR3 sequence is CASSSGRDTYGYTF. CDR3 DNA sequence: TGTGCCAGCAGCTCCGGCAGGGATACCTATGGCTACACCTTC.